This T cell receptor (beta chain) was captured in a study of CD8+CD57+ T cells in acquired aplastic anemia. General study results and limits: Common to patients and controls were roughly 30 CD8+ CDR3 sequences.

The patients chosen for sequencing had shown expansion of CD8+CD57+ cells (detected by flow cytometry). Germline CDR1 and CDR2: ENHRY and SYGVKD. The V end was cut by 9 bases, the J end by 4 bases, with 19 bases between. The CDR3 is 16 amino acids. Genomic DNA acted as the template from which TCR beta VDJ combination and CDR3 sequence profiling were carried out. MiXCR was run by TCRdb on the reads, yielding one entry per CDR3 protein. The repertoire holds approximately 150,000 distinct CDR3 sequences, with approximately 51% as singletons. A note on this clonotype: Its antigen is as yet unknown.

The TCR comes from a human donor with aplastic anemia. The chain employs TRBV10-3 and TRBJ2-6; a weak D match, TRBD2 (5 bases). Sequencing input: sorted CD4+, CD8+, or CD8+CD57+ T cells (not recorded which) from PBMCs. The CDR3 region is CAISSGSTPGANVLTF. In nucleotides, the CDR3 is TGTGCCATAAGTTCGGGATCAACCCCCGGGGCCAACGTCCTGACTTTC.